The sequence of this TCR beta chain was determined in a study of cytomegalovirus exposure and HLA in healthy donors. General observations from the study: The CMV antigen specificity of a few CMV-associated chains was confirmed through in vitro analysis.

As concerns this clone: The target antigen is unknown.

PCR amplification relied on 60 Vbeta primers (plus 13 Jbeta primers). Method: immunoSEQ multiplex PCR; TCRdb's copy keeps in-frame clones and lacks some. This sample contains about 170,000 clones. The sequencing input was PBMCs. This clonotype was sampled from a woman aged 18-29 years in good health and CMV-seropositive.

The CDR3 spells CASGLGLQAQNTGELFF. In DNA, the CDR3 is TGTGCTAGTGGTTTGGGCTTACAGGCCCAGAACACCGGGGAGCTGTTTTTT. The chain has TRBV12-5 and TRBJ2-2; D is possibly TRBD1 (5 bases). The V end was cut by 1 base, the J end by 1 base, with 13 bases between. CDR1 and CDR2 from the germline V gene are LGHNT and FRNRAP. CDR3 length: 17 amino acids.